Following are 17 T cell receptor beta chains from one sample sequenced in a study of cytomegalovirus exposure and HLA in healthy donors. 13 Jbeta primers and 60 Vbeta primers were used for the PCR. Measured with immunoSEQ multiplex PCR; TCRdb has only the in-frame clones, and not every one. Of more than 150,000 clones listed, just under 80% are singletons. Material: PBMCs. Every receptor here comes from a woman aged 25 to 45 in good health and CMV-seronegative.

V usage is TRBV29-1 and J usage is TRBJ2-5; 10 nucleotides align to TRBD1. The CDR3 totals 13 residues. Germline values: CDR1 SQVTM, CDR2 ANQGSEA. J gave up 4 bases and V 5 bases, and 4 bases lay outside the gene matches. Here the CDR3 reads CSVTDRGGETQYF. The CDR3 DNA sequence: TGCAGCGTTACGGACAGGGGGGGAGAGACCCAGTACTTC.

This clone has a handful of counts. Other DNA sequences in the same sample also yield this CDR3. V is TRBV7-6 and J is TRBJ1-1; D possibly corresponds to TRBD1 (5 bases). CDR1 SGHVS and CDR2 FNYEAQ come from the germline V gene. The V end was cut by 8 bases, the J end by 1 base, with 11 bases between. The CDR3 extends over 13 amino acids. The chain's CDR3 is CASQDRGNTEAFF. As DNA, the CDR3 is TGTGCCAGCCAAGATAGGGGGAACACTGAAGCTTTCTTT.

The chain combines TRBV6-1 with TRBJ1-5; D perhaps matches TRBD1 (5 bases). Germline-derived CDR1 and CDR2 are MNHNS and SASEGT. The CDR3 is 13 residues long. Deletions cut 6 bases from V and 2 bases from J, with 8 bases between. Written as DNA, the CDR3 is TGTGCCAGCAGGCGGGGGGGCAATCAGCCCCAGCATTTT. Residues: CASRRGGNQPQHF.

The chain is built from TRBV7-2 and TRBJ1-5; D is perhaps TRBD1 (6 bases). CDR1 and CDR2 (germline): SGHTA, FQGNSA. Trimming removed 4 bases at V and 7 bases at J, with 14 bases between. The CDR3 covers 14 residues. The CDR3 protein is CASSYTGSGQPQHF. The CDR3 nucleotides are TGTGCCAGCAGCTATACAGGGTCGGGCCAGCCCCAGCATTTT.

The V and J genes are TRBV4-3 and TRBJ1-1; D ambiguous. CDR3 size: 15 residues. Germline V gene data show CDR1 as LGHNA and CDR2 as YSLEER. V was pared by 0 bases and J by 4 bases, with 12 bases between. The CDR3 sequence: CASSQDTAESTEAFF. The CDR3 nucleotides read TGCGCCAGCAGCCAAGATACGGCGGAGTCCACTGAAGCTTTCTTT.

V usage is TRBV30 and J usage is TRBJ1-1; the D gene is possibly TRBD1 (6 bases). This CDR3 spans 12 amino acids. Germline loops: CDR1 GTSNPN, CDR2 SVGIG (reference sequence). The V end lost 1 base, the J end lost 11 bases, and 14 bases lay between the germline ends. This CDR3 reads CAWSAGVLGAFF. CDR3 bases: TGTGCCTGGAGTGCAGGGGTGTTAGGGGCTTTCTTT.

The chain is built from TRBV5-1 and TRBJ1-2, with a weak D call TRBD1 (5 bases). The V end lost 5 bases, the J end lost 8 bases, and 19 bases lay between the germline ends. The germline V gene has CDR1 SGHRS and CDR2 YFSETQ. The CDR3 consists of 14 residues. The CDR3, as DNA: TGCGCCAGCAGGCGCTCGATGGGGCGCGACGGCTACACCTTC. This codes for CASRRSMGRDGYTF.

The V and J genes are TRBV2 and TRBJ1-4, with D hard to call. This CDR3 has 13 residues. Trimming took off 6 bases at V and 5 bases at J, with 10 bases between the two ends. The germline CDR1 and CDR2 sequences are SNHLY and FYNNEI. The CDR3 DNA sequence: TGTGCCAGCAGCGGAGGACTGAATGAAAAACTGTTTTTT. This codes for CASSGGLNEKLFF.

This rearrangement joins TRBV29-1 to TRBJ2-7, with a tentative D call TRBD1 (6 bases). Germline CDR1 is SQVTM and CDR2 is ANQGSEA. CDR3 size: 12 residues. V shed 6 bases and J shed 1 base, with 10 bases lying between them. The CDR3 sequence is CSVGGRSYEQYF. In DNA form, the CDR3 reads TGCAGCGTAGGGGGACGTTCCTACGAGCAGTACTTC.

This sequence joins TRBV7-3 and TRBJ1-4; D is unresolved. The CDR3 has 15 amino acids. V dropped 5 bases and J dropped 6 bases, with 16 bases sitting between them. Germline CDR1 is SGHTA and CDR2 is FQGTGA. The CDR3 sequence: CASSVSGDKDEKLFF. The CDR3 nucleotides read TGTGCCAGCAGCGTCTCCGGGGATAAGGATGAAAAACTGTTTTTT.

This clone was counted a few times. The rearrangement links TRBV6-9 to TRBJ1-5; tentative D call: TRBD1 (6 bases). Looked up from germline, CDR1 is MNHGY and CDR2 is SVAAGI. The CDR3 spans 15 residues. V was clipped by 6 bases and J by 0 bases, with 12 bases between them. CDR3 sequence: CASSGTLYSNQPQHF. The CDR3 nucleotides read TGTGCCAGCAGCGGGACATTGTATAGCAATCAGCCCCAGCATTTT.

CDR3 protein: CASSPPGTVSNTEAFF. The CDR3 DNA reads as TGTGCCAGCAGCCCCCCCGGGACAGTTTCGAACACTGAAGCTTTCTTT. This chain links TRBV7-6 with TRBJ1-1; 7 nucleotides line up with TRBD1. CDR1 and CDR2 from the germline V gene are SGHVS and FNYEAQ. The V gene end was trimmed by 5 bases and the J gene end by 1 base; junction bases not matched to a gene: 10. The length of the CDR3 is 16 residues.

The CDR3 region is CASSPGHTMNTEAFF. Written as DNA, the CDR3 is TGTGCCAGCAGCCCGGGACATACCATGAACACTGAAGCTTTCTTT. V and J are TRBV7-3 and TRBJ1-1; D is perhaps TRBD1 (6 bases). Germline lookup yields CDR1 SGHTA and CDR2 FQGTGA. V dropped 5 bases and J dropped 0 bases, with 13 bases sitting between them. CDR3 size: 15 residues.

The chain couples TRBV6-6 to TRBJ2-3; D possibly corresponds to TRBD1 (5 bases). This CDR3 is built from 14 residues. Per germline, CDR1 MNHNY and CDR2 SVGAGI (reference sequence). Trimming cost V 6 bases and J 5 bases, with 15 bases left between them. The CDR3 is CASRTEMRKDTQYF. The CDR3 DNA reads as TGTGCCAGCAGGACAGAAATGAGGAAAGATACGCAGTATTTT.

The chain employs TRBV19 and TRBJ1-5; 7 bases are a match to TRBD1. Germline V gene data show CDR1 as LNHDA and CDR2 as SQIVND (reference sequence). The CDR3 extends over 16 amino acids. With 7 bases clipped from V and 4 bases from J, the junction kept 13 bases outside the gene matches. CDR3 sequence: CASMYPDRVGNQPQHF. In DNA, the CDR3 is TGTGCCAGTATGTATCCTGACAGGGTTGGGAATCAGCCCCAGCATTTT.

This chain links TRBV18 with TRBJ1-5; D is possibly TRBD1 (6 bases). CDR3 length: 16 amino acids. The V end lost 1 base, the J end lost 6 bases, and 16 bases lay between the germline ends. Germline values: CDR1 KGHSH, CDR2 LQKENI. CDR3 sequence reads: CASSPQAGGPSQPQHF. The DNA of the CDR3 is TGTGCCAGCTCACCACAGGCGGGGGGCCCGAGTCAGCCCCAGCATTTT.

The chain carries TRBV11-2 and TRBJ1-4; 7 positions match TRBD1. Germline CDR1 and CDR2: SGHAT and FQNNGV. The CDR3 loop spans 14 amino acids. The V gene end was trimmed by 2 bases and the J gene end by 8 bases; junction bases not matched to a gene: 5. The CDR3 DNA reads TGTGCCAGCAGCTTAAGGGGGCTGGAAGAAAAACTGTTTTTT. It encodes CASSLRGLEEKLFF.